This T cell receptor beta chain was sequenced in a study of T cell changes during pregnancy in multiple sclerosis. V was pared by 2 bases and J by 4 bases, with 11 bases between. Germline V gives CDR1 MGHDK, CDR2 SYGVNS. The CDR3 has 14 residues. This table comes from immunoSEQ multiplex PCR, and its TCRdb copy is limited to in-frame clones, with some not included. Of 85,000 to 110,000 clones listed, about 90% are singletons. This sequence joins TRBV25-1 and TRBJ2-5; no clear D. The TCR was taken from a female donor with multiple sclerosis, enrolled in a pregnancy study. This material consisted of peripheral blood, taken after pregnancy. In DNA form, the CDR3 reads TGTGCCAGCAGTGAAGCAGCGTCGGGAGAGACCCAGTACTTC. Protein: CASSEAASGETQYF.